This TCR beta chain was observed in a study of T cell responses to AZD1222 COVID-19 vaccine. General study findings and limits: Spike-specific TCR breadth and depth were elevated following two AZD1222 doses. Females made up more of the donors, who were largely white British, and clonal diversity may have come out too low.

TCRdb's copy holds only in-frame clones and misses some; the assay was immunoSEQ multiplex PCR. The sample consists of approximately 67,000 clones, approximately 83% of them appearing once. This clone has only a few counts. The antigen remains unidentified. The V and J ends lost 4 bases and 4 bases respectively, with 4 bases between them. CDR3 length: 12 residues. Germline V lookup: CDR1 SGHNT, CDR2 YENEEA. This sequence was found in an adult who received the AZD1222 COVID-19 vaccine. The chain has TRBV11-3 and TRBJ2-2; the D is unclear. The sample in question was peripheral blood, obtained 28 days after the second AZD1222 dose. CDR3 bases: TGTGCCAGCAGCTGGGGCACCGGGGAGCTGTTTTTT. Protein product: CASSWGTGELFF.